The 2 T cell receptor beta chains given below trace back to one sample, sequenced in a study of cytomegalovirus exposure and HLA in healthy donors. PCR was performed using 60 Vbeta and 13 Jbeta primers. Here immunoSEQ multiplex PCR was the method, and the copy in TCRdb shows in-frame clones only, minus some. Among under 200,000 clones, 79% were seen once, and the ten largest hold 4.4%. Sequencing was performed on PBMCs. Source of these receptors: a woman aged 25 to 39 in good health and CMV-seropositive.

The chain's CDR3 is CASSSPRQGSTEAFF. The DNA of the CDR3 is TGTGCCAGCAGCTCCCCCCGACAGGGGAGCACTGAAGCTTTCTTT. This chain uses TRBV7-2 with TRBJ1-1; 8 positions match TRBD1. Germline V gene data show CDR1 as SGHTA and CDR2 as FQGNSA. J gave up 4 bases and V 4 bases, and 8 bases lay outside the gene matches. CDR3 length: 15 residues.

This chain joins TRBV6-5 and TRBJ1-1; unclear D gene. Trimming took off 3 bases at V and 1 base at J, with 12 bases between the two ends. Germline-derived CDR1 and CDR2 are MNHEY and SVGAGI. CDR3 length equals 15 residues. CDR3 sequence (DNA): TGTGCCAGCAGTTATTGGGAGGGTGCGAACACTGAAGCTTTCTTT. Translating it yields CASSYWEGANTEAFF.